The T cell receptor (beta chain) described here comes from a study of shared clonotypes between healthy human individuals. Study background: The study used three CD4 naive, three CD4 memory, two CD8 naive and one CD8 memory plate per donor. Study results and limitations: Naive CD4 clonotype sharing across a few donors was 5% to 6%. Sequencing depth was predicted to influence how clonotypes are shared among donors.

With respect to this clone: What it binds is not known.

Germline-derived CDR1 and CDR2 are MRHNA and SNTAGT. This CDR3 is built from 14 residues. Trimming pared 0 bases from V and 2 bases from J, leaving 5 bases between. Researchers divided each subset's genomic DNA evenly across several immunoSEQ plates. Some clones are missing from TCRdb's copy, which holds only in-frame ones; the method was immunoSEQ multiplex PCR. The sample holds some 2.3 million clones, approximately 93% seen once. The receptor was derived from a man younger than 35 in good health. Some clones in this sample may be carry-over from other donors' samples. The chain combines TRBV6-4 with TRBJ1-5; D is unclear. Specimen: naive CD4+ T cells from PBMCs. Documented subset: CD45RA+ positively selected. CDR3 sequence (DNA): TGTGCCAGCAGTGACTCGACATGCAATCAGCCCCAGCATTTT. This codes for CASSDSTCNQPQHF.